A selection of T cell receptor beta chains follows, all from one sample in a study of cytomegalovirus exposure and HLA in healthy donors. Here immunoSEQ multiplex PCR was the method, and the copy in TCRdb shows in-frame clones only, minus some. The specimen's table records 200,000 to 250,000 clones. Sequencing was carried out using PBMCs. These receptors came from a woman aged 25 to 39 in good health and CMV-seropositive. CDR3s include the opening cysteine and the closing phenylalanine or tryptophan. D genes are given only for firm matches.

V,length,J,D,DNA,CDR3
TRBV2,14,TRBJ2-7,TRBD1,TGTGCCAGCAGTTCCGGGACAGACTCCTACGAGCAGTACTTC,CASSSGTDSYEQYF
TRBV14,13,TRBJ1-2,.,TGTGCCAGCAGCCAAGTTCCAGGGAAGGGCTACACCTTC,CASSQVPGKGYTF
TRBV7-2,20,TRBJ2-3,TRBD2,TGTGCCAGCAGCTTAGCGACCCAGACGGGACTAGCTCTGAGCACAGATACGCAGTATTTT,CASSLATQTGLALSTDTQYF
TRBV19,11,TRBJ2-1,.,TGTGCCAGTAGTCGCTACAATGAGCAGTTCTTC,CASSRYNEQFF
TRBV6-5,14,TRBJ2-7,.,TGTGCCAGCAGCCGACAGTCCCCCTACTACGAGCAGTACTTC,CASSRQSPYYEQYF
TRBV18,16,TRBJ1-5,TRBD1,TGTGCCAGCTCACCATATAACAGGGGGAGCAATCAGCCCCAGCATTTT,CASSPYNRGSNQPQHF
TRBV18,13,TRBJ2-5,.,TGTGCCAGCTCACCGAACAGGGAGGAGACCCAGTACTTC,CASSPNREETQYF
TRBV6-5,15,TRBJ2-7,.,TGTGCCAGCAGTTACGGGGTAGCGGACTCCTACGAGCAGTACTTC,CASSYGVADSYEQYF
TRBV28,14,TRBJ2-1,.,TGTGCCAGCAGTTCCTATATGTCCTACAATGAGCAGTTCTTC,CASSSYMSYNEQFF
TRBV19,13,TRBJ2-5,.,TGTGCCAGTAGTATTAGCGGTGGGGAGACCCAGTACTTC,CASSISGGETQYF
TRBV28,16,TRBJ1-5,.,TGTGCCAGTTCCCGGGGGGCCTATCTCCCGAATCAGCCCCAGCATTTT,CASSRGAYLPNQPQHF
TRBV5-1,14,TRBJ2-7,TRBD1,TGCGCCATAGTTGCCCCGGGACAGGGGCGCGGTGAGTACTTC,CAIVAPGQGRGEYF
TRBV30,14,TRBJ1-2,.,TGTGCCTGGAGTGTTTTGGCGGGCGGCTATGGCTACACCTTC,CAWSVLAGGYGYTF
TRBV19,14,TRBJ1-2,.,TGTGCCAGTAGGTCAGGGTCCGGGTACTATGGCTACACCTTC,CASRSGSGYYGYTF
TRBV29-1,13,TRBJ1-2,.,TGCAGCGTTGAAGTTCAGGGTAAATATGGCTACACCTTC,CSVEVQGKYGYTF
TRBV7-9,14,TRBJ1-1,.,TGTGCCAGCAGCTATACTCAGGCAGACACTGAAGCTTTCTTT,CASSYTQADTEAFF
TRBV7-8,16,TRBJ1-1,TRBD1,TGTGCCAGCAGCTTAGCCAGGGGGCATGAGGGCACTGAAGCTTTCTTT,CASSLARGHEGTEAFF
TRBV18,16,TRBJ1-5,.,TGTGCCAGCTCACGAGACCAGGGTTCTAGCAATCAGCCCCAGCATTTT,CASSRDQGSSNQPQHF
TRBV27,15,TRBJ2-2,TRBD1,TGTGCCAGCAGTCCCGGACAGGGAGGCGCGTGGGAGCTGTTTTTT,CASSPGQGGAWELFF
TRBV5-1,15,TRBJ2-2,TRBD1,TGCGCCAGCAGCTCCGGGACAGGGGTGACCGGGGAGCTGTTTTTT,CASSSGTGVTGELFF
TRBV27,14,TRBJ2-1,.,TGTGCCAGCAGTTTCTACCCCCCCGGGTCCGAGCAGTTCTTC,CASSFYPPGSEQFF
TRBV28,15,TRBJ2-2,TRBD2,TGTGCCAGCACACCGGGACTAATCACCATCGGGGAGCTGTTTTTT,CASTPGLITIGELFF
TRBV12-5,15,TRBJ2-3,.,TGTGCTAGTGGGCCGGGGGGGACAGCAACAGATACGCAGTATTTT,CASGPGGTATDTQYF
TRBV4-3,16,TRBJ2-1,.,TGCGCCAGCAGCCAAGATCGAACTAGCTCCTACAATGAGCAGTTCTTC,CASSQDRTSSYNEQFF
TRBV23-1,17,TRBJ1-2,TRBD1,TGCGCCAGCAGACATATCCGGGACAGGAAATGGGACTATGGCTACACCTTC,CASRHIRDRKWDYGYTF
TRBV7-8,14,TRBJ2-7,.,TGTGCCAGCAGCTTTGGGCAGGGCAACTACGAGCAGTACTTC,CASSFGQGNYEQYF
TRBV30,13,TRBJ1-4,.,TGTGCCTGGAGTGTATATCCTAATGAAAAACTGTTTTTT,CAWSVYPNEKLFF
TRBV18,14,TRBJ1-5,TRBD1,TGTGCCAGCAAAGGGACAGGGGAAGGTCAGCCCCAGCATTTT,CASKGTGEGQPQHF
TRBV4-2,14,TRBJ1-4,.,TGTGCCAGCAGCCCCCAGGGGAGAGGTGAAAAACTGTTTTTT,CASSPQGRGEKLFF
TRBV27,16,TRBJ1-1,.,TGTGCCAGCAGTTTATCCTGGACAACCATGAACACTGAAGCTTTCTTT,CASSLSWTTMNTEAFF
TRBV9,15,TRBJ1-6,.,TGTGCCAGCAGCGTAGGGGGAGGGGGGCCTTCACCCCTCCACTTT,CASSVGGGGPSPLHF
TRBV6-5,14,TRBJ2-7,.,TGTGCCAGCAGAAACCCGAAGGGGGCCTACGAGCAGTACTTC,CASRNPKGAYEQYF
TRBV29-1,10,TRBJ1-1,.,TGCAGCGCCGGGGGAGCTGGGGCTTTCTTT,CSAGGAGAFF
TRBV2,14,TRBJ2-5,.,TGTGCCAGCAGTGAAGCACAGGTACAAGAGACCCAGTACTTC,CASSEAQVQETQYF
TRBV6-5,14,TRBJ1-3,.,TGTGCCAGCAGTACCTCCTACTCTGGAAACACCATATATTTT,CASSTSYSGNTIYF
TRBV4-1,14,TRBJ1-6,.,TGCGCCAGCAGCCCCAGGACAGACAATTCACCCCTCCACTTT,CASSPRTDNSPLHF
TRBV5-4,16,TRBJ2-5,.,TGTGCCAGCAGCCCAGGGGGGACGGGTCCCCAGAAGACCCAGTACTTC,CASSPGGTGPQKTQYF
TRBV11-2,13,TRBJ2-2,.,TGTGCCAGCAGCTCCACGGCGGCCGGGGAGCTGTTTTTT,CASSSTAAGELFF
TRBV15,15,TRBJ2-5,.,TGTGCCACCAGCAGAGTAACGGGGGGCGCAGAGACCCAGTACTTC,CATSRVTGGAETQYF
TRBV5-1,16,TRBJ1-1,TRBD1,TGCGCCAGCACCAAAAGGACAGGGGCGGAAAACACTGAAGCTTTCTTT,CASTKRTGAENTEAFF
TRBV6-1,15,TRBJ1-1,.,TGTGCCAGCAGTGAACCTTGGGCAGGCAGGTCTGAAGCTTTCTTT,CASSEPWAGRSEAFF
TRBV6-4,15,TRBJ2-7,.,TGTGCCAGCAGACTACGACAGTTCTCGGGCTACGAGCAGTACTTC,CASRLRQFSGYEQYF
TRBV6-1,13,TRBJ2-1,.,TGTGCCAGCGGGCGGGTCCTTCGGGATGAGCAGTTCTTC,CASGRVLRDEQFF
TRBV10-1,14,TRBJ2-3,TRBD1,TGCGCCAGCAGTGAACCGACAGGGCGAGATACGCAGTATTTT,CASSEPTGRDTQYF
TRBV30,13,TRBJ2-1,TRBD1,TGTGCCTGGTCGGACAGGGGGCTTGGTGAGCAGTTCTTC,CAWSDRGLGEQFF
TRBV6-5,15,TRBJ2-3,.,TGTGCCAGCAGTCGAACAGGGATCAGCACAGATACGCAGTATTTT,CASSRTGISTDTQYF
TRBV14,13,TRBJ1-2,.,TGTGCCAGCAGCCAAGATTCCACTTATGGCTACACCTTC,CASSQDSTYGYTF
TRBV6-5,15,TRBJ1-5,.,TGTGCCAGCAGTTCAGGGGATTGGGGCAATCAGCCCCAGCATTTT,CASSSGDWGNQPQHF
TRBV4-1,18,TRBJ2-2,TRBD2,TGCGCCAGCAGCACCGGGACTAGCGGGGGGGATTCAACCGGGGAGCTGTTTTTT,CASSTGTSGGDSTGELFF
TRBV27,14,TRBJ1-1,.,TGTGCCAGCAGTTGGGAACGGGGGGTCACTGAAGCTTTCTTT,CASSWERGVTEAFF